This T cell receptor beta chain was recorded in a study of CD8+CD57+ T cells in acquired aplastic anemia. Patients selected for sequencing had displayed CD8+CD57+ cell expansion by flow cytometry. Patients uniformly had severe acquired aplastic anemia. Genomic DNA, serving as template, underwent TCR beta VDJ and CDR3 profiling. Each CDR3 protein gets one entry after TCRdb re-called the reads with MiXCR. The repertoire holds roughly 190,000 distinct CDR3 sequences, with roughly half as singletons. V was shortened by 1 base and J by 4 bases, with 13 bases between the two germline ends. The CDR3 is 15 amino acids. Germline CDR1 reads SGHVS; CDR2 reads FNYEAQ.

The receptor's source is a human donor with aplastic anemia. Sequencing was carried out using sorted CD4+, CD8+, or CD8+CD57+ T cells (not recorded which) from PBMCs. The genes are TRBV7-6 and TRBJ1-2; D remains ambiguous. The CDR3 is CASSLGGQVGYGYTF. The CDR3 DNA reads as TGTGCCAGCAGCTTAGGAGGGCAGGTCGGCTATGGCTACACCTTC.